This record looks at one T cell receptor (beta chain) sequence and its context. The clone's antigen remains unknown. No much larger clone is present one base from it, and per-base qualities are unavailable. The sample comes from a study of cytomegalovirus exposure and HLA in healthy donors (dated by TCRdb to the late 2010s). In the study overall: In an earlier analysis of roughly 500 of the donors, approximately 260 Gb of sequence data and about 110 million unique TCR beta sequences from about 179 million T cells were reported. About 310 gigabases of sequencing data and around 87 million unique TCR sequences were included in an early release covering around 650 HLA-typed donors. Among the roughly 390 genotyped donors, under 90% belonged to the genetic ancestry cluster associated with self-reported Caucasian donors. The study aimed to test whether signatures of past pathogen exposure could be identified by cataloging public T cell receptors. The study profiled the T cell repertoires of some 610 subjects by immunosequencing and related them to cytomegalovirus serostatus. Besides the first cohort of around 700 subjects, a separate validation cohort made up of 120 different subjects was used. To predict cytomegalovirus infection status, the study brought together high-throughput TCR immunosequencing, statistical association of individual TCRs with disease status, and machine learning. A later analysis re-analyzed previously published TCR beta repertoires from about 730 donors and added high-resolution HLA genotyping to study TCR occurrence patterns. In the later analysis, no new phenotypic data were used to find candidate immune exposures; instead, reliance was placed on TCR beta sequences and their occurrence across donors. An earlier analysis of several hundred of the donors used high-throughput TCR beta sequencing to judge whether each TCR beta V gene segment behaved as functional or pseudogenic. Alongside the repertoire data, information on donor age, sex, ethnicity and CMV serostatus was compiled. A later genetic analysis used genome-wide SNP genotypes for about 55% of the 666 donors, treating that subset as a discovery cohort. Every discovery cohort repertoire had been produced on one sequencing platform. HLA typing covered class I and class II loci at four-digit resolution. Typing coverage differed by locus: A, B, C, DRB1 and DQB1 were typed in about 620-640 donors, DQA1 in about 500, DPA1 in some 600, and DPB1 in around 490. Four to six DR-DQ haplotypes were handled as single units for association and clustering, since linkage in the cohort was strong. On average, 235,054 unique TCR beta nucleotide sequences were sequenced per donor among about 400 genotyped donors of the cohort, with approximately 18% of those sequences being non-productive. Beyond this particular receptor, the publication reports: A cluster of highly shared sequence variants was judged likely to be a technical artifact of the sequencing pipeline. Presence/absence analyses assumed roughly uniform sequencing depth across donors, an assumption that may not hold. A later analysis found that HLA-associated TCR beta chains were more clonally expanded and had lower generation probabilities than equally common non-associated chains. According to a later genetic analysis, donors in an Asian-associated ancestry cluster had fewer N-insertions in productive TCRs than the approximately 690-donor mean. The classifier was reported to diagnose cytomegalovirus status with high specificity and sensitivity in both the original and validation cohorts. According to the authors, the approach could potentially be generalized to other disease states and immunological phenotypes. A further reported finding was that TCR beta sequences accurately predicted the HLA-A and HLA-B alleles for most subjects in the first cohort. A few of the identified cytomegalovirus-associated TCR beta chains were confirmed in vitro to be specific for cytomegalovirus antigens. In a later analysis, 16,951 TCR beta sequences were associated with specific HLA alleles at a false discovery rate of 0.05. Because some donors lacked HLA typing at each locus, the association tests relied only on the typed subset. While some public TCRs were present in many individuals, most TCR sequences turned up only very rarely across donors. This cohort had only TCR beta chains sequenced, and the lack of alpha or paired-chain data limited which features could be detected. For the cohort, immune exposure information was limited to CMV serostatus. Several of the top co-occurrence clusters appeared to be linked to parvovirus B19, influenza, CMV and Epstein-Barr virus, according to a later analysis. The study gave a list of 150 to 200 TCR beta chains associated with cytomegalovirus. Because counts were too low, 15 or so rarely observed V segments, including chromosome 9 orphons, were excluded from the earlier analysis of several hundred of the donors. Assigning TCR associations to individual alleles was difficult when HLA alleles, especially DR and DQ, strongly co-occurred. In a later analysis, most CMV-associated TCR beta chains were found to appear HLA-restricted, with HLA associations seemingly driven largely by CMV exposure. A later genetic analysis associated a missense DCLRE1C variant with V-gene and J-gene trimming of TCR beta chains, and an independent cohort replicated the association. In an earlier analysis of about 600 of the donors, most TCR beta V segments appeared in productive rearrangements about 87% or about 30% of the time, broadly matching IMGT annotations. Linkage disequilibrium might explain the correlated functional status among segregating V segments, but an unknown experimental factor could not be excluded. A later analysis found that TCR association rates varied across HLA loci, with DRB1 alleles showing the most associated TCRs and HLA-C alleles the fewest.

The cohort was made up of approximately 670 healthy bone marrow donors. At the time of sampling, every cohort member was nominally healthy, though immune exposures that went unrecorded were likely present. The donor tested CMV seronegative and was one of the 352 seronegative cohort members. A peripheral blood sample was provided by each donor, and peripheral blood mononuclear cells were used for TCR beta sequencing. Genomic DNA was extracted from the blood cell samples with the Qiagen DNeasy Blood Extraction Kit. Library method: the immunoSEQ multiplex PCR assay. The multiplex PCR relied on a mix of 60 forward primers for TCR Vbeta segments and 13 reverse primers for TCR Jbeta segments. Amplification of the CDR3 region of rearranged TCR beta genes was performed with a multiplex PCR assay on genomic DNA. The amplified TCR beta libraries were sequenced on the Illumina HiSeq System as 87-base-pair reads. As for the original processing: In a later analysis, approximately 74 million unique TCR beta chains were counted across the approximately 640 repertoires, and some 10 million of these chains were shared by at least two donors. Raw reads were error-corrected and collapsed into unique sequences by a nearest-neighbor algorithm in which closely related sequences were merged to remove PCR and sequencing errors. V, D and J gene segments were assigned by aligning CDR3 sequences to IMGT reference sequences. Each retained sequence needed at least a six-nucleotide match to both a V gene segment and a J gene segment. A rearrangement counted as productive if the CDR3 had no stop codons and remained in frame with V and J, and every other rearrangement counted as non-productive. Following IMGT convention, CDR3 was defined as the stretch from the second conserved V-encoded cysteine up to the conserved J-encoded phenylalanine. Sequences without an unambiguous match to a single V gene segment were excluded from the earlier analysis of about 640 of the donors. In an earlier analysis of 450 to 750 of the donors, a V segment was called functional when productive rearrangements were above 56.7%, and segregating when the standard deviation between donors exceeded 5%. A statistical classification framework was developed to diagnose cytomegalovirus status using the catalog of TCR beta chain sequences. V and J gene assignment, in a later analysis, came from comparing TCR nucleotide sequences with IMGT/GENE-DB human TR gene sequences. A later analysis assigned CDR3 sequences and most-parsimonious VDJ recombination scenarios with the TCRdist pipeline. In a later analysis, each TCR beta chain was defined by its CDR3 amino acid sequence together with its V-gene family, and reads without a unique V-gene family were excluded. A later analysis removed several hundred highly shared, low-generation-probability nucleotide sequences to deal with suspected cross-contamination and a sequencing artifact. For each public chain, a later analysis derived a clonal expansion index from normalized ranks of inferred template counts within each repertoire. In a later analysis, generation probabilities were computed using a VDJ recombination model fitted to out-of-frame rearrangements, and the results were checked against IGoR. In a later analysis, TCR-TCR, TCR-HLA and TCR-CMV co-occurrence was scored with hypergeometric tests, and a repertoire-size bias correction was applied to TCR pairs. False discovery rates were estimated in a later analysis by permuting HLA or CMV assignments 20 times. In a later analysis, co-occurring TCRs were grouped using DBSCAN, with TCRdist sequence similarity added in when clustering inside HLA-allele-positive subsets. Repertoires with fewer than 30,000 or more than 120,000 public chains were left out of co-occurrence clustering, as were a handful of repertoires with anomalous nucleotide sharing. The immuneACCESS repertoire file appears here via TCRdb, limited to in-frame rearrangements. These files lack a portion of the clones; in checked studies, under half of the deficit traces to unresolved V genes, and the cause of the others is not known. That table supplies the V and J calls and clone size; D and trimming were determined from the DNA. The sample table shows 150,000 or so clones, and just under 75% are seen once. The ten most abundant clones make up 1.5% to 2% of the sample.

The sequenced sample was PBMCs. The receptor was derived from a woman under 30 in good health and CMV-seronegative.

The sequence in DNA is TGTGCCAGCAGCCAACAGGGGACCACCGGGGAGCTGTTTTTT. This codes for CASSQQGTTGELFF. Recombination joined TRBV6-5 with TRBJ2-2; TRBD1 aligns with 7 central bases. According to the germline V gene, CDR1 reads MNHEY and CDR2 reads SVGAGI. Here V drops 6 bases and J drops 4 bases, and the junction holds 5 bases not matched to any gene. From the cysteine up to the phenylalanine, the CDR3 has a length of 14 residues. Solely the CDR3 DNA is kept, with 42 bases framed from the first base.